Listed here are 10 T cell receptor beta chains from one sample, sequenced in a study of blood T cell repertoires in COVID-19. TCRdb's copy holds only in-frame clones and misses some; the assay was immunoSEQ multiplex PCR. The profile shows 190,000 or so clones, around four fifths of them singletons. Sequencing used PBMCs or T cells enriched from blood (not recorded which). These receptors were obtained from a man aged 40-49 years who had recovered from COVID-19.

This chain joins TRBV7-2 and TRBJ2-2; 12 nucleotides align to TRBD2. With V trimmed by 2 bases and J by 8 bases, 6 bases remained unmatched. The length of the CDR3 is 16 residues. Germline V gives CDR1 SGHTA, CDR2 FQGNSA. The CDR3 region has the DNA TGTGCCAGCAGCTTACTAGCGGGAGGGCCTACAGGGGAGCTGTTTTTT. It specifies CASSLLAGGPTGELFF.

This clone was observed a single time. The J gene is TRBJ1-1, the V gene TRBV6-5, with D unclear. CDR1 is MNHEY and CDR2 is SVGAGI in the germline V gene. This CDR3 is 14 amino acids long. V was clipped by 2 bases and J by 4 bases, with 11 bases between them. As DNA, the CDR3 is TGTGCCAGCAGTTACCTGAGGGAGGGCACTGAAGCTTTCTTT. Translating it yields CASSYLREGTEAFF.

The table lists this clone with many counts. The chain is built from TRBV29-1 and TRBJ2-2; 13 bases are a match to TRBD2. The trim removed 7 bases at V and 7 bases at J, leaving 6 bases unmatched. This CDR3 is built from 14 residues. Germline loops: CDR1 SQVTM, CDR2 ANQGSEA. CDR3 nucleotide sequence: TGCAGCGCTGGACTAGCGGGGGTCGGCGGGGAGCTGTTTTTT. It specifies CSAGLAGVGGELFF.

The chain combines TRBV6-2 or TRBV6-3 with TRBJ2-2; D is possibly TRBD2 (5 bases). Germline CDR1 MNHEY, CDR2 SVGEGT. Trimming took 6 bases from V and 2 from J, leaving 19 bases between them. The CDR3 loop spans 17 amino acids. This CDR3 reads CASSRASGSLNTGELFF. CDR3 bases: TGTGCCAGCAGCCGGGCGAGTGGGAGCTTAAACACCGGGGAGCTGTTTTTT.

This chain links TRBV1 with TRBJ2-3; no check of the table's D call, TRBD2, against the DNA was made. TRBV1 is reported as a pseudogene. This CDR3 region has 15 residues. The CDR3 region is CTSSQGRSGIDTQYF. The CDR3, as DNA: TGCACCAGCAGCCAAGGGCGTAGCGGGATCGATACGCAGTATTTT.

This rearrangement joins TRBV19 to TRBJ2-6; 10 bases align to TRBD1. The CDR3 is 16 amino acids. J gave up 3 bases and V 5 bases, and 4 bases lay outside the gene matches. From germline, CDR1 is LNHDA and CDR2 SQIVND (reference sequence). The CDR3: CASSRQGAGGANVLTF. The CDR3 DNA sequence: TGTGCCAGTAGTCGACAGGGGGCAGGTGGGGCCAACGTCCTGACTTTC. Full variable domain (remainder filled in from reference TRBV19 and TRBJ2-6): DGGITQSPKYLFRKEGQNVTLSCEQNLNHDAMYWYRQDPGQGLRLIYYSQIVNDFQKGDIAEGYSVSREKKESFPLTVTSAQKNPTAFYLCASSRQGAGGANVLTFGAGSRLTVL.

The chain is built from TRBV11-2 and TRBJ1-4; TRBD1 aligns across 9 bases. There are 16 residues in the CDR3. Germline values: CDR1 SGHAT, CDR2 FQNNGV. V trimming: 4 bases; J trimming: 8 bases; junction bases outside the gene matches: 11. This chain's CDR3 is CASSYRPQGAGEKLFF. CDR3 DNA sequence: TGTGCCAGCAGCTACCGGCCACAGGGGGCGGGGGAAAAACTGTTTTTT.

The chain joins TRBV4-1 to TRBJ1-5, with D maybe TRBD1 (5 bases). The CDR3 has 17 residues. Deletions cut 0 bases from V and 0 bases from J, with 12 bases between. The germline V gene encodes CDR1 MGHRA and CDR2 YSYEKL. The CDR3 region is CASSQDWQGFSNQPQHF. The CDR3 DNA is TGCGCCAGCAGCCAAGATTGGCAGGGCTTTAGCAATCAGCCCCAGCATTTT.

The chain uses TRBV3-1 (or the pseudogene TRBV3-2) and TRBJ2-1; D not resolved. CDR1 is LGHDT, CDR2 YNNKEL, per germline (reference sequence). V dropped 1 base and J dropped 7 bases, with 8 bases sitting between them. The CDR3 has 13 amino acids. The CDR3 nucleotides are TGTGCCAGCAGCCAAGGATACGGGAATGAGCAGTTCTTC. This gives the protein CASSQGYGNEQFF.

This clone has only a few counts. Here the CDR3 DNA reads TGTGCCAGCAGTTTAGGACAGGGCCGAAATTCACCCCTCCACTTT. This sequence encodes CASSLGQGRNSPLHF. The V and J genes are TRBV28 and TRBJ1-6; 8 nucleotides line up with TRBD1. After removal of 2 bases from V and 7 bases from J, the junction contained 4 bases not matched to a gene. This CDR3 spans 15 amino acids. Germline V gives CDR1 MDHEN, CDR2 SYDVKM.